A single sample gave rise to the 26 T cell receptor beta chains below, sequenced in a study of T cells in Graves' hyperthyroidism and ophthalmopathy. Using RNA transcripts as the source, TCR beta CDR3 regions were amplified. First-round RT-PCR with HTBI primers amplified the TCR CDR3 region. TCRdb re-derived calls from the multiplex PCR reads in MiXCR, one entry per CDR3 protein. The sample records 500,000 to 750,000 distinct CDR3 sequences, around 42% being singletons. What was sequenced was peripheral blood or thyroid tissue (not recorded which). All receptors derive from a woman between 18 and 29 years old with Graves' hyperthyroidism.

This clonotype was recorded many times. The chain's CDR3 is CATTGLAGREQYF. The DNA for the CDR3 is TGTGCCACGACCGGACTAGCGGGACGCGAGCAGTACTTC. J is TRBJ2-7 and V is TRBV19, with TRBD2 matching over 12 bases. CDR3 length equals 13 residues. Germline V gene sequence: CDR1 LNHDA, CDR2 SQIVND (reference sequence). The V gene end was trimmed by 10 bases and the J gene end by 6 bases; junction bases not matched to a gene: 7.

The chain employs TRBV12-3 or TRBV12-4 and TRBJ1-4; weak D call: TRBD1 (6 bases). This CDR3 spans 15 amino acids. The ends were cut back, 5 bases at V and 7 bases at J, with 17 bases in the middle. The DNA for the CDR3 is TGTGCCAGCAGTACCCAGGGGCGGCGCCGTGAAAAACTGTTTTTT. Its translation is CASSTQGRRREKLFF.

In regard to this clonotype: A single base separates this from a much larger clone, so it may be a read error. The chain links TRBV2 to TRBJ2-3; 8 bases fit TRBD2. The germline V gene has CDR1 SNHLY and CDR2 FYNNEI. The CDR3 extends over 15 amino acids. The CDR3 nucleotides read TGTGCCATCAGTGACACCGGGACTAGAGCAGATACGCAGTATTTT. Translating it yields CAISDTGTRADTQYF.

This clonotype was counted a few times. V and J are TRBV20-1 and TRBJ2-7; D is undetermined. The end of the DNA fits TRBJ2-1 better, so the J call may be wrong. The germline V gene encodes CDR1 DFQATT and CDR2 SNEGSKA (reference sequence). CDR3 length equals 15 residues. CDR3 region: CSARDPGLVHNEQFF. CDR3 in DNA: TGCAGTGCTAGGGATCCGGGCTTAGTCCACAATGAGCAGTTCTTC.

This chain links TRBV12-3 or TRBV12-4 with TRBJ2-1; 9 bases agree with TRBD2. V trimming: 10 bases; J trimming: 4 bases; junction bases outside the gene matches: 8. This CDR3 spans 14 amino acids. The CDR3 loop is CATLAGALYNEQFF. CDR3 sequence (DNA): TGTGCCACCTTAGCGGGGGCCCTATACAATGAGCAGTTCTTC.

The rearrangement uses TRBV2 and TRBJ1-3; 7 bases line up with TRBD1. With 0 bases clipped from V and 8 bases from J, the junction kept 7 bases outside the gene matches. The germline CDR1 and CDR2 sequences are SNHLY and FYNNEI. CDR3 length equals 15 residues. In DNA form, the CDR3 reads TGTGCCAGCAGTGAAGCAGGGGGCTATGGCTACACCATATATTTT. The encoded protein is CASSEAGGYGYTIYF. Filled out from reference TRBV2 and TRBJ1-3, the complete variable domain reads EPEVTQTPSHQVTQMGQEVILRCVPISNHLYFYWYRQILGQKVEFLVSFYNNEISEKSEIFDDQFSVERPDGSNFTLKIRSTKLEDSAMYFCASSEAGGYGYTIYFGEGSWLTVV.

This clonotype was counted only a few times. The rearrangement uses TRBV12-3 or TRBV12-4 and TRBJ2-7, with 9 bases aligning to TRBD1. CDR3 length: 14 amino acids. Trimming cost V 8 bases and J 0 bases; bases outside gene matches: 5. CDR3 region: CASHRQGGSYEQYF. In DNA form, the CDR3 reads TGTGCCAGCCATCGACAGGGGGGCTCCTACGAGCAGTACTTC.

This clonotype was detected only a few times. The chain links TRBV20-1 to TRBJ2-3, with TRBD2 matching over 9 bases. Per the germline V gene, CDR1 is DFQATT and CDR2 is SNEGSKA (reference sequence). This CDR3 has 14 residues. Germline trimming cut 4 bases from V and 1 base from J; bases unmatched to any gene: 3. The CDR3, as DNA: TGCAGTGCTACGGCGGGAGGGCGCACAGATACGCAGTATTTT. Translating it yields CSATAGGRTDTQYF.

The rearrangement uses TRBV5-1 and TRBJ1-3; D is perhaps TRBD1 (6 bases). Germline CDR1 is SGHRS and CDR2 is YFSETQ. V was pared by 4 bases and J by 4 bases, with 15 bases between. This CDR3 comprises 15 residues. Written as DNA, the CDR3 is TGCGCCAGCAGCCTCAATGGGGGGCTCGGAAACACCATATATTTT. It yields the protein CASSLNGGLGNTIYF.

The gene calls are TRBV29-1 and TRBJ2-7, with D unresolved. Germline V gives CDR1 SQVTM, CDR2 ANQGSEA. CDR3 length equals 11 residues. The V end was cut by 0 bases, the J end by 6 bases, with 6 bases between. This chain's CDR3 is CSVEDGGEQYF. CDR3 sequence (DNA): TGCAGCGTTGAAGACGGTGGCGAGCAGTACTTC.

The chain employs TRBV2 and TRBJ2-7; no definite D call. Per germline, CDR1 SNHLY and CDR2 FYNNEI. CDR3 length: 15 amino acids. V lost 8 bases, J lost 5 bases, and 22 bases lay in between. For the CDR3, the DNA is TGTGCCAGCTTTGTGGAGAGAACGTCGGCCCACGAGCAGTACTTC. This translates into CASFVERTSAHEQYF.

The chain joins TRBV24-1 to TRBJ2-1, with no clear D. This CDR3 spans 14 amino acids. The V end lost 3 bases, the J end lost 6 bases, and 11 bases lay between the germline ends. The V gene's germline CDR1 is KGHDR and CDR2 SFDVKD. In DNA, the CDR3 is TGTGCCACCAGTGATCCACGGTGGACCAATGAGCAGTTCTTC. This codes for CATSDPRWTNEQFF.

This rearrangement joins TRBV11-2 to TRBJ2-3; D may be TRBD2 (6 bases). Germline V gene data show CDR1 as SGHAT and CDR2 as FQNNGV. The CDR3 runs to 17 residues. V lost 6 bases to trimming and J lost 2 bases, with 21 bases between them. Here the CDR3 DNA reads TGTGCCAGCAGTTACCAACGGGGACTTTTCACCACAGATACGCAGTATTTT. Encoded protein: CASSYQRGLFTTDTQYF.

The rearrangement uses TRBV20-1 and TRBJ2-7, with D perhaps matching TRBD2 (5 bases). In germline, CDR1 is DFQATT, CDR2 SNEGSKA (reference sequence). V was clipped by 6 bases and J by 1 base, with 16 bases between them. The CDR3 totals 14 residues. Written as DNA, the CDR3 is TGCAGTGCCTGGAGTGCCGGACTTTCCTACGAGCAGTACTTC. This codes for CSAWSAGLSYEQYF.

On this clonotype: A single base separates this from a much larger clone, so it may be a read error. The chain couples TRBV19 to TRBJ2-7; D perhaps matches TRBD2 (6 bases). This CDR3 contains 11 residues. The germline V gene encodes CDR1 LNHDA and CDR2 SQIVND (reference sequence). This CDR3 reads CATGTVYGQYF. The DNA of the CDR3 is TGTGCCACCGGGACTGTCTACGGGCAGTACTTC.

This clonotype was detected many times. J is TRBJ2-7 and V is TRBV12-3 or TRBV12-4, with 8 positions matching TRBD2. The CDR3 sequence is 14 residues long. J was trimmed by 3 bases and V by 2 bases; bases with no gene match: 3. DNA of the CDR3: TGTGCCAGCAGTTTACGCGGGGGGATCTACGAGCAGTACTTC. It translates to CASSLRGGIYEQYF.

V is TRBV10-3 and J is TRBJ2-7; no firm D call. The V end lost 2 bases, the J end lost 0 bases, and 8 bases lay between the germline ends. This CDR3 is 14 amino acids long. Germline CDR1 and CDR2: ENHRY and SYGVKD. The CDR3 sequence is CAISEGGSSYEQYF. CDR3 sequence (DNA): TGTGCCATCAGTGAGGGTGGCAGCTCCTACGAGCAGTACTTC.

This clonotype appeared many times. The rearrangement joins TRBV6-2 or TRBV6-3 to TRBJ1-5; possible D gene TRBD1, 6 bases. This CDR3 has 14 amino acids. Trimming removed 2 bases from V and 6 bases from J, with 11 bases in between. Per the germline V gene, CDR1 is MNHEY and CDR2 is SVGEGT. Here the CDR3 DNA reads TGTGCCAGCAGTTACGGGGGCGGGGGTCAGCCCCAGCATTTT. Its translation: CASSYGGGGQPQHF.

The genes are TRBV9 and TRBJ2-5, with TRBD2 identical over 8 bases. The CDR3 is 13 residues long. Germline values: CDR1 SGDLS, CDR2 YYNGEE. J gave up 4 bases and V 7 bases, and 6 bases lay outside the gene matches. This CDR3 is CASSSGSRETQYF. In nucleotides, the CDR3 is TGTGCCAGCTCGAGCGGGAGCCGAGAGACCCAGTACTTC.

In its sample, this clonotype was seen many times. The chain recombines TRBV13 with TRBJ2-5, with 10 bases aligning to TRBD2. The CDR3 contains 14 residues. CDR1 and CDR2 (germline): PRHDT, FYEKMQ (reference sequence). V was pared by 5 bases and J by 5 bases, with 5 bases of the junction left unmatched. The CDR3 DNA follows: TGTGCCAGCAGCCGAGGGACTAGCGTCGAGACCCAGTACTTC. This gives the protein CASSRGTSVETQYF.

The chain couples TRBV11-2 to TRBJ2-7; D is unclear. Germline V gene sequence: CDR1 SGHAT, CDR2 FQNNGV. CDR3 length equals 11 residues. V lost 5 bases, J lost 7 bases, and 9 bases lay in between. In DNA, the CDR3 is TGTGCCAGCAGCATCCACCTGGAGCAGTACTTC. Protein product: CASSIHLEQYF.

This clonotype showed up many times. This chain uses TRBV7-6 with TRBJ1-4, with D unresolved. CDR1 and CDR2 from the germline V gene are SGHVS and FNYEAQ. The CDR3 consists of 13 residues. Trimming removed 0 bases at V and 5 bases at J, with 4 bases between. CDR3 loop: CASSLAINEKLFF. The CDR3 nucleotides read TGTGCCAGCAGCTTAGCAATAAATGAAAAACTGTTTTTT.

This clonotype was counted between two and nine times. This chain uses TRBV7-3 with TRBJ2-2; TRBD1 agrees at 9 bases. The CDR3 runs 14 residues. V dropped 5 bases and J dropped 8; count of bases not matched to a gene: 6. CDR1 and CDR2 from the germline V gene are SGHTA and FQGTGA. In DNA, the CDR3 is TGTGCCAGCAGCCAATACAGGGGGCGTGGGGAGCTGTTTTTT. It codes for CASSQYRGRGELFF.

In this sample, this clonotype turned up once. A much bigger clone sits one base away, suggesting this may be a read error. The gene calls are TRBV7-2 and TRBJ1-3, with unresolved D. The ends were cut back, 5 bases at V and 7 bases at J, with 21 bases in the middle. Germline V gives CDR1 SGHTA, CDR2 FQGNSA. The CDR3 extends over 16 amino acids. CDR3 loop: CASSPRRKVPCNTIYF. CDR3 coding DNA: TGTGCCAGCAGCCCCCGTCGTAAAGTGCCATGTAACACCATATATTTT.

Ten or more counts support this clonotype. The chain links TRBV19 to TRBJ1-1; D gene uncertain. Germline lookup yields CDR1 LNHDA and CDR2 SQIVND (reference sequence). The V and J ends lost 9 bases and 1 base respectively, with 3 bases between them. This CDR3 has 10 amino acids. CDR3: CASGNTEAFF. The CDR3 DNA reads as TGTGCCAGCGGGAACACTGAAGCTTTCTTT.

A remark on this clonotype: The junction does not match germline at one end; this may be a read error. The chain has TRBV19 and TRBJ2-5; 12 bases are a match to TRBD2. The CDR3 totals 16 residues. The germline CDR1 and CDR2 sequences are LNHDA and SQIVND (reference sequence). This chain's CDR3 is CASSRTSGAYGETRYF. CDR3 DNA: TGTGCCAGCAGCCGGACTAGCGGGGCGTACGGAGAGACCCGGTACTTC. The variable domain in full, completed from reference TRBV19 and TRBJ2-5, reads DGGITQSPKYLFRKEGQNVTLSCEQNLNHDAMYWYRQDPGQGLRLIYYSQIVNDFQKGDIAEGYSVSREKKESFPLTVTSAQKNPTAFYLCASSRTSGAYGETRYFGPGTRLLVL.